One T cell receptor (beta chain) is described in this entry. In the authors' workflow: It was from reference gene primer amplification that nucleated cell counts were estimated. Assay: immunoSEQ multiplex PCR; the TCRdb copy retains only in-frame clones and omits some. V and J calls and clone size are those listed in that table; D and trimming were worked out from the DNA. The sample lists roughly 32,000 clones, more than 85% occurring once. The data belong to a study of blood T cell repertoires in COVID-19. Study-wide background: The United States, Italy and Spain were the sources of the acute and convalescent COVID-19 samples. Sources were T cells, B-cell-depleted T cells, or PBMCs; the material itself was cDNA or gDNA.

Trimming shortened V by 6 bases and J by 0 bases, and 11 bases separated the two germline ends. This CDR3 contains 14 residues. Germline CDR1 SGHTS, CDR2 YDEGEE. V usage is TRBV5-8 and J usage is TRBJ2-3, with a tentative D call TRBD2 (6 bases). Sequenced input: peripheral blood. The sequence derives from a man between 60 and 75 years old with acute or convalescent COVID-19. The CDR3: CASTPTRSTDTQYF. Here the CDR3 DNA reads TGTGCCAGCACCCCGACTAGAAGCACAGATACGCAGTATTTT.